The sequence of this T cell receptor (beta chain) was determined in a study of CXCR3 chemokines and chemotherapy response in bladder cancer (dated by TCRdb to the early 2020s). Some background on the complete study: The study examined whether intratumoral CXCR3 chemokine system activity predicted chemotherapy response in human bladder cancer.

Many counts were recorded for this clonotype. The antigen this receptor binds is unknown. Base qualities are not recorded, but no much larger clone differs from it by a single base. Library generation was performed with PCR. The listed sequencing device is Illumina HiSeq 2500. TCRdb reworked the public reads: Q25 trimming with fastp, MiXCR clone assembly, productive beta chains retained. Every entry covers one CDR3 protein and lists the most common genes and DNA from its rows. Here the sample has about 2,300 distinct CDR3 sequences; less than 8.5% occur a single time. The ten largest clones add up to about 30% of the sample. The receptor comes from a human donor with bladder cancer that responded to neoadjuvant chemotherapy. Sample collection was performed from a patient whose treatment included neoadjuvant chemotherapy.

The DNA sequence is as follows: TGTGCCAGCAGTACCTCAGGGAGGGTAGTAAATCAGCCCCAGCATTTT. It is translated as CASSTSGRVVNQPQHF. This sequence uses TRBV27 and TRBJ1-5, and possibly TRBD1, on 5 matching bases. V sheds 5 bases and J sheds 4 bases, leaving 18 bases between their ends. In the germline V gene (reference sequence), CDR1 corresponds to MNHEY and CDR2 to SMNVEV. Including cysteine and phenylalanine, the CDR3 has 16 amino acids. The only DNA kept is the CDR3, 48 bases in frame from the first base.